The 7 T cell receptor beta chains below were found in one sample sequenced in a study of CD8+CD57+ T cells in acquired aplastic anemia. TCR beta VDJ and CDR3 profiles were obtained from a genomic DNA template. TCRdb fed the reads into MiXCR, producing one record per CDR3 protein. The profile covers 200,000 or so distinct CDR3 sequences, with around 50% appearing a single time and just under 20% taken by the ten largest. CD8+CD57+ cell expansion, shown by flow cytometry, had occurred in the patients selected for sequencing. The sequenced material came from sorted CD4+, CD8+, or CD8+CD57+ T cells (not recorded which) from PBMCs. The receptor set was obtained from a human donor with aplastic anemia.

This clonotype was counted between two and nine times. As DNA, the CDR3 is TGTGCCACCTCCCAGGGGCGGGAAAAACTGTTTTTT. It is translated as CATSQGREKLFF. The rearrangement uses TRBV15 and TRBJ1-4, with D possibly being TRBD1 (6 bases). Germline values: CDR1 LNHNV, CDR2 YYDKDF (reference sequence). Trimming removed 8 bases at V and 8 bases at J, with 12 bases between. The CDR3 totals 12 residues.

This rearrangement joins TRBV29-1 to TRBJ2-1, with 16 bases matching TRBD2. Germline CDR1 is SQVTM and CDR2 is ANQGSEA. This CDR3 is 19 amino acids long. The V gene end was trimmed by 3 bases and the J gene end by 3 bases; junction bases not matched to a gene: 11. The CDR3, as DNA: TGCAGCGTTGAGCCTACCGGGACTAGCGGGGGGGGTGACTACAATGAGCAGTTCTTC. This gives the protein CSVEPTGTSGGGDYNEQFF.

The chain couples TRBV28 to TRBJ1-4, with 9 bases identical to TRBD1. J was trimmed by 7 bases and V by 6 bases; bases with no gene match: 9. There are 15 residues in the CDR3. Germline V gives CDR1 MDHEN, CDR2 SYDVKM. The CDR3 here is CASSTPGQGGEKLFF. The CDR3 nucleotides read TGTGCCAGCAGCACACCGGGACAGGGTGGTGAAAAACTGTTTTTT. The entire variable domain, with the rest obtained from reference TRBV28 and TRBJ1-4, is as follows: DVKVTQSSRYLVKRTGEKVFLECVQDMDHENMFWYRQDPGLGLRLIYFSYDVKMKEKGDIPEGYSVSREKKERFSLILESASTNQTSMYLCASSTPGQGGEKLFFGSGTQLSVL.

This chain connects TRBV2 to TRBJ2-7; D not resolved. Germline V lookup: CDR1 SNHLY, CDR2 FYNNEI. CDR3 size: 14 residues. V lost 1 base to trimming and J lost 3 bases, with 10 bases between them. This chain's CDR3 is CASSEVSGFYEQYF. The CDR3 DNA follows: TGTGCCAGCAGTGAAGTGTCAGGCTTCTACGAGCAGTACTTC.

This chain joins TRBV15 and TRBJ2-3; D possibly corresponds to TRBD2 (6 bases). CDR1 is LNHNV and CDR2 is YYDKDF in the germline V gene (reference sequence). V lost 4 bases and J lost 0, with 14 bases in between. The CDR3 spans 16 residues. The CDR3 is CATSTEAGASTDTQYF. DNA for the CDR3: TGTGCCACCAGCACCGAAGCGGGTGCTAGCACAGATACGCAGTATTTT.

The chain carries TRBV7-8 and TRBJ2-2, with 7 bases identical to TRBD1. The CDR3 sequence is 18 residues long. Germline V gene sequence: CDR1 SGHVS, CDR2 FQNEAQ. V gave up 1 base and J gave up 1 base; unmatched junction bases: 9. CDR3 sequence reads: CASSLGGGSYLNTGELFF. The CDR3 region has the DNA TGTGCCAGCAGCTTAGGAGGGGGCTCGTACCTGAACACCGGGGAGCTGTTTTTT.

Comment on this clonotype: A much more abundant neighbour one base away suggests this may be a read error. The CDR3 reads CSAEPGQGGSHNEQFF. The CDR3 DNA sequence: TGCAGTGCTGAACCGGGACAGGGGGGCTCCCACAATGAGCAGTTCTTC. The chain uses TRBV20-1 and TRBJ2-1, with 11 nucleotides matching TRBD1. This CDR3 has 16 residues. Germline-derived CDR1 and CDR2 are DFQATT and SNEGSKA (reference sequence).